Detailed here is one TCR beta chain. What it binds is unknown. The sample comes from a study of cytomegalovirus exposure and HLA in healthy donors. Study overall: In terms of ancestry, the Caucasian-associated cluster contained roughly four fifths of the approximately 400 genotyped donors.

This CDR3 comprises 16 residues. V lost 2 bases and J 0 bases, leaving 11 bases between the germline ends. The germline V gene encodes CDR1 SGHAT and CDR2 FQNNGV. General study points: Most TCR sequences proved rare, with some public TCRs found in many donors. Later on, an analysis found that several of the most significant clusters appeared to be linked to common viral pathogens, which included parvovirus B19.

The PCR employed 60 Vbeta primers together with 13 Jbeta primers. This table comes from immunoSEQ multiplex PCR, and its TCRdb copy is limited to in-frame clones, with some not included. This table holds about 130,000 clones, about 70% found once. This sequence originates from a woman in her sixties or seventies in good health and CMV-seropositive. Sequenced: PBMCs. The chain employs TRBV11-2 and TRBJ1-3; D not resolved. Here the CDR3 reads CASSLSAGPSGNTIYF. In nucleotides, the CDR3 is TGTGCCAGCAGCTTATCGGCAGGTCCCTCTGGAAACACCATATATTTT.